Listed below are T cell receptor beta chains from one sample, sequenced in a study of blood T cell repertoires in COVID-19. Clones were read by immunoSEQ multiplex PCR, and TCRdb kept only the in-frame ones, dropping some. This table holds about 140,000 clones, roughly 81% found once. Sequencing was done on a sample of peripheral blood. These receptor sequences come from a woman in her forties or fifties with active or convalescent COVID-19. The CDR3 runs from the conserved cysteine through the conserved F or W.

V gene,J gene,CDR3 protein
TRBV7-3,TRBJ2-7,CASSQGPAISYEQYF
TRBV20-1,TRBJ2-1,CSASGLAGAFEQFF
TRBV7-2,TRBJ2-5,CASSLGGAKETQYF
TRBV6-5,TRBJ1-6,CASSYRTGDSPLHF
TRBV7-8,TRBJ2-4,CASSPGGNIQYF
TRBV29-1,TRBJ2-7,CSVPVGREEGEQYF
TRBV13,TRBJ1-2,CASSLGRGGGLGYTF
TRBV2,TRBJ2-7,CASRGQGVSYEQYF
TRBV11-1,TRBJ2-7,CASSPRTSGSYEQYF
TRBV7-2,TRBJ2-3,CASSLGPRGLRTDTQYF
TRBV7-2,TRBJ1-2,CASSLVAAGYGYTF
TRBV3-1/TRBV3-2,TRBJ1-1,CASSPWTGGREAFF
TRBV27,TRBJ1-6,CASSPSAGVGNSPLHF
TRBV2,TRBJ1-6,CASRRGDRANSPLHF
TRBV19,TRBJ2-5,CASSIGAGVQETQYF
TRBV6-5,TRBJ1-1,CASSYVTGDKNTEAFF
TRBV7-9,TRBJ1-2,CASSLETGRGGGYTF
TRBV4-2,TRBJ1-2,CASSLDRSHGGYTF
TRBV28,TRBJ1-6,CASSFRPGQQNSPLHF
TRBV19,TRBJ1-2,CASTLSGTGAYGYTF
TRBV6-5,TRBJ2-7,CASVDLGSFYEQYF
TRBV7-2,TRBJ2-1,CASSLGQFNEQFF
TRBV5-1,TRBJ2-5,CASSTGQGGQETQYF
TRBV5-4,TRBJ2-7,CASSLVGTGDHEQYF
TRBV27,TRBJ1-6,CASSLSPGSYNSPLHF
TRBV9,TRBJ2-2,CASSSRTSGRTGELFF
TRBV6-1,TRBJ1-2,CASSDQQGADYGYTF
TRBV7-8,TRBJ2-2,CASSLVSANTGELFF
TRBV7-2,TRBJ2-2,CASSLPTGANTGELFF
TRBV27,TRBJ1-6,CASSLSSYNSPLHF
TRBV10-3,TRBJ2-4,CAISDMSLKNIQYF
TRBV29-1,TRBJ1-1,CSVPGQGISTEAFF
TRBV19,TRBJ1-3,CASSMIQDRENTIYF
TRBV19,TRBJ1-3,CASSLRTAGNTIYF
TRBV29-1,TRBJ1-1,CSARTSPRTEAFF
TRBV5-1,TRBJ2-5,CASSLATFGVLQETQYF
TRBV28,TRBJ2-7,CASRTQGAPYEQYF
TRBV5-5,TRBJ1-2,CASSPGTVNGYTF
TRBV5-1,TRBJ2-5,CASSWNPTGAEETQYF
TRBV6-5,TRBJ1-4,CASSLRIYGEKLFF
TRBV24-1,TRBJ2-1,CATSDSGYTSGNEQFF